A selection of T cell receptor beta chains follows, all from one sample in a study of T cells in localized non-small cell lung cancer. Produced via immunoSEQ multiplex PCR; TCRdb's table is partial and in-frame only. This repertoire shows 15,000 to 25,000 clones, approximately 80% found once; its top ten account for around 4%. The sequencing here drew on peripheral blood, taken before any cancer treatment. The receptors were gathered from a man aged 35 to 69 with stage I lung adenocarcinoma. The CDR3 runs from the conserved cysteine through the conserved F or W. The D gene is left open where the match is weak. Clone size is stated in some rows and not others, as once, few, many or a class when expanded.

clone_size: -
d_call: TRBD2
j_call: TRBJ2-1
v_call: TRBV25-1
cdr3_aa: CASAPSGRPVEQFF
cdr3_nt: TGTGCCAGTGCCCCTAGCGGGAGGCCCGTTGAGCAGTTCTTC

clone_size: once
d_call: -
j_call: TRBJ1-5
v_call: TRBV7-8
cdr3_aa: CASSLKGDQPQHF
cdr3_nt: TGTGCCAGCAGCTTAAAGGGTGATCAGCCCCAGCATTTT

clone_size: -
d_call: -
j_call: TRBJ1-1
v_call: TRBV27
cdr3_aa: CASRNTGYSLGTEAFF
cdr3_nt: TGTGCCAGCAGGAATACAGGATATAGTTTGGGCACTGAAGCTTTCTTT

clone_size: -
d_call: -
j_call: TRBJ2-3
v_call: TRBV13
cdr3_aa: CASSPDPALTDTQYF
cdr3_nt: TGTGCCAGCAGCCCCGACCCCGCTCTAACAGATACGCAGTATTTT

clone_size: -
d_call: -
j_call: TRBJ1-1
v_call: TRBV27
cdr3_aa: CASSLQRNTEAFF
cdr3_nt: TGTGCCAGCAGTTTACAAAGGAACACTGAAGCTTTCTTT

clone_size: -
d_call: -
j_call: TRBJ2-3
v_call: TRBV7-9
cdr3_aa: CASSSRGANTDTQYF
cdr3_nt: TGTGCCAGCAGCTCCCGGGGGGCGAACACAGATACGCAGTATTTT

clone_size: -
d_call: TRBD1
j_call: TRBJ1-5
v_call: TRBV19
cdr3_aa: CASSTTIPGQQKASQPQHF
cdr3_nt: TGTGCCAGTAGTACCACGATTCCGGGACAGCAAAAAGCATCTCAGCCCCAGCATTTT

clone_size: -
d_call: TRBD1
j_call: TRBJ1-1
v_call: TRBV13
cdr3_aa: CASSLGLRGTGLPEAFF
cdr3_nt: TGTGCCAGCAGCTTAGGCCTAAGGGGGACAGGGTTGCCTGAAGCTTTCTTT

clone_size: -
d_call: TRBD1
j_call: TRBJ2-5
v_call: TRBV28
cdr3_aa: CASSFILGDSAQETQYF
cdr3_nt: TGTGCCAGCAGTTTTATTCTCGGGGACAGCGCACAAGAGACCCAGTACTTC

clone_size: -
d_call: -
j_call: TRBJ2-3
v_call: TRBV5-6
cdr3_aa: CASSLRISTDTQYF
cdr3_nt: TGTGCCAGCAGCTTAAGGATAAGCACAGATACGCAGTATTTT

clone_size: -
d_call: TRBD1
j_call: TRBJ2-7
v_call: TRBV11-3
cdr3_aa: CASSSGQGIDEQYF
cdr3_nt: TGTGCCAGCAGCTCTGGACAGGGTATCGACGAGCAGTACTTC

clone_size: -
d_call: TRBD2
j_call: TRBJ2-1
v_call: TRBV9
cdr3_aa: CASSETSGRVSNEQFF
cdr3_nt: TGTGCCAGCAGCGAGACTAGCGGGAGAGTGTCCAATGAGCAGTTCTTC

clone_size: -
d_call: TRBD2
j_call: TRBJ2-4
v_call: TRBV9
cdr3_aa: CASSGGGTRNIQYF
cdr3_nt: TGTGCCAGCAGCGGGGGAGGGACCAGAAACATTCAGTACTTC

clone_size: -
d_call: -
j_call: TRBJ2-7
v_call: TRBV18
cdr3_aa: CASSPNPTRNYEQYF
cdr3_nt: TGTGCCAGCTCACCAAACCCGACTAGGAACTACGAGCAGTACTTC

clone_size: -
d_call: TRBD1
j_call: TRBJ2-1
v_call: TRBV7-9
cdr3_aa: CASSARDRWTYNEQFF
cdr3_nt: TGTGCCAGCAGCGCTAGGGACAGGTGGACCTACAATGAGCAGTTCTTC

clone_size: -
d_call: -
j_call: TRBJ2-3
v_call: TRBV25-1
cdr3_aa: CASSETDTQYF
cdr3_nt: TGTGCCAGCAGTGAAACAGATACGCAGTATTTT

clone_size: -
d_call: TRBD2
j_call: TRBJ2-2
v_call: TRBV27
cdr3_aa: CASSFSGGPHTGELFF
cdr3_nt: TGTGCCAGCAGTTTTTCGGGAGGGCCGCACACCGGGGAGCTGTTTTTT

clone_size: -
d_call: TRBD2
j_call: TRBJ2-1
v_call: TRBV5-1
cdr3_aa: CASSSSGPSYNEQFF
cdr3_nt: TGCGCCAGCAGCTCTAGCGGTCCCTCCTACAATGAGCAGTTCTTC

clone_size: -
d_call: -
j_call: TRBJ2-2
v_call: TRBV5-4
cdr3_aa: CASSFPAGSGELFF
cdr3_nt: TGTGCCAGCAGCTTCCCGGCGGGGAGCGGGGAGCTGTTTTTT

clone_size: -
d_call: TRBD1
j_call: TRBJ2-4
v_call: TRBV11-2
cdr3_aa: CASSLNRDRGPLAKNIQYF
cdr3_nt: TGTGCCAGCAGCTTAAACCGGGACAGGGGGCCTTTAGCCAAAAACATTCAGTACTTC

clone_size: -
d_call: TRBD1
j_call: TRBJ2-3
v_call: TRBV30
cdr3_aa: CAWTPGQGAADTQYF
cdr3_nt: TGTGCCTGGACGCCGGGACAGGGGGCCGCAGATACGCAGTATTTT

clone_size: -
d_call: -
j_call: TRBJ2-7
v_call: TRBV6-1
cdr3_aa: CASSLRGLWGYEQYF
cdr3_nt: TGTGCCAGCAGCCTAAGGGGACTTTGGGGCTACGAGCAGTACTTC

clone_size: -
d_call: TRBD1
j_call: TRBJ2-7
v_call: TRBV10-1
cdr3_aa: CASSMTGGPYEQYF
cdr3_nt: TGCGCCAGCAGCATGACAGGGGGCCCCTACGAGCAGTACTTC

clone_size: -
d_call: -
j_call: TRBJ2-1
v_call: TRBV7-3
cdr3_aa: CASSLWSGSYNEQFF
cdr3_nt: TGTGCCAGCAGCTTATGGTCGGGGTCCTACAATGAGCAGTTCTTC

clone_size: -
d_call: -
j_call: TRBJ2-5
v_call: TRBV23-1
cdr3_aa: CASRTRVAGTQYF
cdr3_nt: TGCGCCAGCAGAACCAGGGTTGCAGGGACCCAGTACTTC